This entry lists 18 T cell receptor beta chains sequenced from one sample in a study of spatial heterogeneity in lung cancer. TCRdb reprocessed the 5' RACE reads with MiXCR, giving one entry per CDR3 protein. The sample carries around 11,000 distinct CDR3 sequences, approximately 25% recorded once. Time point of the sample: sample taken at primary tumor resection. Without sorting, whole RNA was sequenced from tumor, nontumor lung or frozen PBMC. The starting material was PBMCs, obtained at surgery. The receptors come from a female donor with early-stage non-small cell lung cancer.

In its sample, this clonotype is medium-sized. The chain employs TRBV29-1 and TRBJ2-1, with D maybe TRBD2 (6 bases). The ends were cut back, 5 bases at V and 1 base at J, with 15 bases in the middle. The CDR3 is 15 amino acids. CDR1 is SQVTM and CDR2 is ANQGSEA in the germline V gene. CDR3 in amino acids: CSVSGGSRSYNEQFF. The DNA of the CDR3 is TGCAGCGTTAGCGGAGGGAGCCGGTCCTACAATGAGCAGTTCTTC.

This clonotype appeared a few times. The chain employs TRBV19 and TRBJ2-1, with a possible D match to TRBD2 (5 bases). The V end was cut by 7 bases, the J end by 3 bases, with 13 bases between. This CDR3 contains 14 residues. Germline V gene lookup returns CDR1 LNHDA and CDR2 SQIVND (reference sequence). In DNA, the CDR3 is TGTGCCAGTAACCGAGCGGCTCGCTACAATGAGCAGTTCTTC. Amino acids: CASNRAARYNEQFF.

The chain uses TRBV19 and TRBJ2-1; the match to TRBD2 covers 10 bases. The V segment lost 8 bases and the J segment 5 bases; nucleotides outside the gene matches: 12. The CDR3 sequence is 16 residues long. Germline loops: CDR1 LNHDA, CDR2 SQIVND (reference sequence). Here the CDR3 reads CASSETSGWPHNEQFF. CDR3 bases: TGTGCCAGTTCCGAGACTAGCGGGTGGCCCCACAATGAGCAGTTCTTC.

V usage is TRBV7-9 and J usage is TRBJ2-6; D possibly corresponds to TRBD2 (5 bases). The germline V gene has CDR1 SEHNR and CDR2 FQNEAQ (reference sequence). The CDR3 runs to 19 residues. Trimming cost V 2 bases and J 2 bases, with 19 bases left between them. In nucleotides, the CDR3 is TGTGCCAGCAGCTTATTTTCTCTATATCGGGGTGCTGGGGCCAACGTCCTGACTTTC. Amino acids: CASSLFSLYRGAGANVLTF.

Relative to its sample, this clonotype is medium-sized. This chain's CDR3 is CASSFWLREDTQYF. For the CDR3, the DNA is TGTGCCAGCAGTTTTTGGCTGAGGGAAGATACGCAGTATTTT. The chain uses TRBV12-3 or TRBV12-4 and TRBJ2-3, with D perhaps TRBD2 (5 bases). Trimming removed 3 bases at V and 5 bases at J, with 12 bases between. The CDR3 consists of 14 residues.

This clonotype was found a few times. In DNA form, the CDR3 reads TGTGCCAGCAGTGCCCACAATAACCGGGACAGGGCGACAGATACGCAGTATTTT. It encodes CASSAHNNRDRATDTQYF. The V gene is TRBV25-1, the J gene TRBJ2-3; 9 bases line up with TRBD1. CDR1 and CDR2 (germline): MGHDK, SYGVNS. CDR3 size: 18 residues. V shed 4 bases, J shed 3 bases, and the junction held 14 bases outside the gene matches.

This chain connects TRBV6-2 or TRBV6-3 to TRBJ2-7; D is uncertain. The V end was cut by 6 bases, the J end by 0 bases, with 6 bases between. In germline, CDR1 is MNHEY, CDR2 SVGEGT. CDR3 length equals 12 residues. The CDR3 sequence: CASRPSSYEQYF. The CDR3 coding sequence is TGTGCCAGCAGACCTAGCTCCTACGAGCAGTACTTC.

The chain combines TRBV3-1 with TRBJ2-5, with 8 bases identical to TRBD1. There are 15 residues in the CDR3. Germline CDR1 reads LGHDT; CDR2 reads YNNKEL (reference sequence). The J segment lost 5 bases and the V segment lost 1 base, leaving 6 bases of the junction unmatched. CDR3 amino acids: CASSQVQGVGETQYF. The CDR3 DNA follows: TGTGCCAGCAGCCAAGTACAGGGGGTTGGGGAGACCCAGTACTTC.

V is TRBV10-1 and J is TRBJ2-5; tentative D call: TRBD1 (6 bases). Trimming shortened V by 3 bases and J by 2 bases, and 13 bases separated the two germline ends. This CDR3 spans 15 amino acids. The germline V gene has CDR1 WNHNN and CDR2 SYGVQD (reference sequence). CDR3 sequence (DNA): TGCGCCAGCAGTGACCCAGGGGCTCTACAAGAGACCCAGTACTTC. This translates into CASSDPGALQETQYF.

This clonotype occurred many times. This chain joins TRBV12-3 or TRBV12-4 and TRBJ1-1, with D possibly matching TRBD1 (5 bases). V was trimmed by 4 bases and J by 5 bases, leaving 11 bases between them. This CDR3 is 13 amino acids long. CDR3 sequence reads: CASSSNQGTEAFF. DNA for the CDR3: TGTGCCAGCAGTTCAAATCAGGGTACTGAAGCTTTCTTT.

This clonotype was seen once. The chain is built from TRBV19 and TRBJ2-1; D is perhaps TRBD2 (6 bases). Per germline, CDR1 LNHDA and CDR2 SQIVND (reference sequence). V was cut by 4 bases and J by 10 bases, with 11 bases left in between. The CDR3 spans 12 residues. Written as DNA, the CDR3 is TGTGCCAGTAGTAGGAAGGAGGGAGAGCAGTTCTTC. The encoded protein is CASSRKEGEQFF.

Regarding this clonotype: This may be a read error: a much more frequent sequence differs by one nucleotide. The gene calls are TRBV7-9 and TRBJ1-1, with 8 bases fitting TRBD1. The CDR3 contains 13 residues. CDR1 and CDR2 from the germline V gene are SEHNR and FQNEAQ (reference sequence). CDR3 in DNA: TGTGCCAGCAGCCGACTGCAGGGGGCTGAAGTTTTCTTT. This gives the protein CASSRLQGAEVFF.

The chain joins TRBV27 to TRBJ1-4; D gene unclear. V was pared by 2 bases and J by 7 bases, with 5 bases between. Germline-derived CDR1 and CDR2 are MNHEY and SMNVEV (reference sequence). The CDR3 length is 12 residues. The CDR3 nucleotides are TGTGCCAGCAGTTTAACTGGTGAAAAACTGTTTTTT. It translates to CASSLTGEKLFF.

V is TRBV28 and J is TRBJ1-2; D remains unclear. The germline V gene encodes CDR1 MDHEN and CDR2 SYDVKM. Trimming cost V 6 bases and J 5 bases, with 13 bases left between them. The CDR3 is made up of 13 amino acids. In DNA, the CDR3 is TGTGCCAGCAGCCTACCCGGGTTGTATGGCTACACCTTC. Its translation is CASSLPGLYGYTF.

This clonotype was recorded many times. This rearrangement joins TRBV30 to TRBJ2-5; no firm D call. CDR3 length: 11 amino acids. The germline V and J ends were trimmed by 1 base and 4 bases, with 4 bases remaining between them. Germline CDR1 and CDR2: GTSNPN and SVGIG (reference sequence). The CDR3 coding sequence is TGTGCCTGGAGTGCGGGAGAGACCCAGTACTTC. Residues: CAWSAGETQYF.

The chain carries TRBV6-1 and TRBJ2-1, with 7 bases fitting TRBD2. With V trimmed by 1 base and J by 3 bases, 3 bases remained unmatched. The CDR3 has 15 residues. The germline gives CDR1 MNHNS, CDR2 SASEGT. CDR3 amino acids: CASSEGGRIYNEQFF. Written as DNA, the CDR3 is TGTGCCAGCAGTGAAGGCGGGAGAATCTACAATGAGCAGTTCTTC.

This clonotype was counted ten times or more. The rearrangement links TRBV2 to TRBJ2-4, with a possible D match to TRBD1 (5 bases). Trimming shortened V by 6 bases and J by 8 bases, and 14 bases separated the two germline ends. Germline CDR1 reads SNHLY; CDR2 reads FYNNEI. The CDR3 covers 13 residues. The CDR3 bases are TGTGCCAGCAGGGGGCAAAGTCGGGACATTCAGTACTTC. Translating it yields CASRGQSRDIQYF.

This clonotype turned up a few times. V usage is TRBV6-2 or TRBV6-3 and J usage is TRBJ1-6; D gene uncertain. Germline-derived CDR1 and CDR2 are MNHEY and SVGEGT. The CDR3 consists of 14 residues. With 2 bases removed from V and 6 bases from J, the gap between germline ends came to 8 bases. As DNA, the CDR3 is TGTGCCAGCAGTTACCCGGAGATTAATTCACCCCTCCACTTT. It is translated as CASSYPEINSPLHF.